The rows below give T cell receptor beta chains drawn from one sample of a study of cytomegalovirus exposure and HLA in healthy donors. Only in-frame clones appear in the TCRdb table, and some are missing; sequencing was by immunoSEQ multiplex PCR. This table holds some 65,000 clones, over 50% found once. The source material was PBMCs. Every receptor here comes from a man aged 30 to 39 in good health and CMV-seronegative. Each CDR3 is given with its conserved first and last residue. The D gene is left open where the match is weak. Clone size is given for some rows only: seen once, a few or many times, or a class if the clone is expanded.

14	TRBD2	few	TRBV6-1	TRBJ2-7	TGTGCCAGCAGCCTAGAGCGGGGGGGCCGCGAGCAGTACTTC	CASSLERGGREQYF
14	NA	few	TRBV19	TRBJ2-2	TGTGCCAGTAGTAGCCAGGCTGAGACCGGGGAGCTGTTTTTT	CASSSQAETGELFF
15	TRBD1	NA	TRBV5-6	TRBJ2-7	TGTGCCAGCAGCCCTATACAGGGGCCGGGGTACGAGCAGTACTTC	CASSPIQGPGYEQYF
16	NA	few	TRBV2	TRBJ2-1	TGTGCCAGCAGTGACCAGGGGAAGGTTGTGGGTGATGAGCAGTTCTTC	CASSDQGKVVGDEQFF
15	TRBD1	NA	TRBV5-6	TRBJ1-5	TGTGCCAGCAGCTTGAGGACAGGGGTACGCCAGCCCCAGCATTTT	CASSLRTGVRQPQHF
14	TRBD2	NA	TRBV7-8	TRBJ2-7	TGTGCCAGCAGCGTTAGCGGGGAGTCCTACGAGCAGTACTTC	CASSVSGESYEQYF
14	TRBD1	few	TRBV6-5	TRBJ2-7	TGTGCCAGCAGAAGGGACAGATCCTACGGGGAGCAGTACTTC	CASRRDRSYGEQYF
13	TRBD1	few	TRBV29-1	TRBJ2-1	TGCAGCGGAGACGGACAGGGGAGTGATGAGCAGTTCTTC	CSGDGQGSDEQFF
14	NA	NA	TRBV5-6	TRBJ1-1	TGTGCCAGCAGCGCGGCGGCCTGGCGCACTGAAGCTTTCTTT	CASSAAAWRTEAFF
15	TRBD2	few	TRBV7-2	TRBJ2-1	TGTGCCAGCAGTTTCGGACTAGCGTCCTACAATGAGCAGTTCTTC	CASSFGLASYNEQFF
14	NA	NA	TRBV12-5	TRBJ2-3	TGTGCTAGTGGTTTGGCGCAGGGAACAGATACGCAGTATTTT	CASGLAQGTDTQYF